This T cell receptor beta chain comes out of a study of blood T cell repertoires in COVID-19. Study-level information: The origin of the acute and convalescent COVID-19 samples was the United States, Italy and Spain. From T cells, B-cell-depleted T cells, or PBMCs came the material, which was cDNA or gDNA.

This clone was seen a single time. Clones were read by immunoSEQ multiplex PCR, and TCRdb kept only the in-frame ones, dropping some. The table has about 190,000 clones, roughly 84% seen once. This CDR3 has 16 residues. Germline CDR1 and CDR2: LGHDT and YNNKEL (reference sequence). V was shortened by 1 base and J by 4 bases, with 16 bases between the two germline ends. This study enrolled people aged 18 to 89 from approximately 25 US geographic areas. The sequenced sample was PBMCs or T cells enriched from blood (not recorded which). V gene TRBV3-1 (or the pseudogene TRBV3-2) combines with J gene TRBJ1-1, with TRBD1 as a possible D gene (5 bases). The TCR comes from a woman in her 30s who had recovered from COVID-19. CDR3 protein: CASSQASGLAFTEAFF. The CDR3 DNA reads TGTGCCAGCAGCCAAGCATCAGGGCTTGCCTTCACTGAAGCTTTCTTT.